This T cell receptor beta chain was identified in a study of OX40 agonist ivuxolimab in advanced cancers. Looking at the study overall: Ivuxolimab was a fully human IgG2 agonistic monoclonal antibody targeting the costimulatory receptor OX40 (CD134). Partial responses occurred in three dose-escalation patients: two with cutaneous melanoma and one with hepatocellular carcinoma. The paper reports the monotherapy dose-escalation portion (N = 52 patients) of the phase I ivuxolimab trial. In the dose-escalation cohort, more than 80% of patients were male, and the mean age was roughly 60 years with a range of roughly 23 to 79. Prior anti-PD-1, anti-PD-L1 or anti-CTLA-4 therapy was permitted, and checkpoint inhibitors had been received by about 44% of dose-escalation patients. Intravenous ivuxolimab was administered to patients every 2 weeks at six dose levels: 0.01, 0.1, 0.3, 1.5, 3 and 10 mg/kg. The point of sequencing TCRbeta in the periphery was to test whether ivuxolimab changed TCR sequence diversity and drove clonal T-cell expansion. Of the roughly 54 patients in dose escalation, 19 had hepatocellular carcinoma, some 15 had melanoma, 9 had renal cell carcinoma and 9 had head and neck cancer. Summary of the overall study and its limitations: In the 0.1-3.0 mg/kg groups, partial responders had among the lowest normalized peripheral clonal expansion, particularly in CD8+ T cells. After ivuxolimab, CD8+ T cells had more expanded clones than CD4+ T cells on average. Antigen specificity was not determined for the clonally expanded peripheral T cells. Low levels of normalized T-cell clonal expansion were also seen in some patients who did not respond. Clonal expansion of both CD4+ and CD8+ blood T cells was observed from baseline to week 6 at doses 0.1 to 3.0 mg/kg.

To sequence the TCRbeta CDR3 region, genomic DNA was isolated from the sorted cells. The immunoSEQ Assay was used for sequencing of TCRbeta CDR3 regions. Not all clones reach the TCRdb copy of this immuneACCESS table, which keeps in-frame sequences only. Checked studies attribute under half of the gap to unresolved V genes and leave the rest unexplained. The sample has approximately 52,000 clones on record, 86% of them singletons. Clones ranked in the top ten supply about an eighth of the sample. Trimming accounts for 2 bases at V and 10 bases at J, while the number of junction bases matched to no gene is 19. Reading the germline V gene gives CDR1 SGHVS and CDR2 FNYEAQ. The CDR3 measures 18 amino acids from cysteine to phenylalanine. Only CDR3 DNA is held: 54 bases, read in frame from base 1. About this clone itself: Its antigen is still unknown. The input lacks base qualities; no much larger clone sits a single base away.

The trial excluded patients who had a history of autoimmune disease or who were on systemic immunosuppression. In every dose cohort, peripheral blood was drawn for TCR sequencing at baseline, cycle 4 day 1, and cycle 7 day 1. Samples came from an open-label, multicenter, first-in-human phase I dose-escalation trial of ivuxolimab. Adults with locally advanced or metastatic melanoma, renal cell, hepatocellular, or head and neck squamous cell carcinoma were enrolled in the trial. Before TCR sequencing, CD4+ and CD8+ T cells were separately sorted from peripheral blood. The material was CD4+ or CD8+ T cells sorted from blood, obtained in a trial of the OX40 agonist ivuxolimab. The V and J genes are TRBV7-6 and TRBJ2-1; the junction holds 8 bases that match TRBD2. The sequence was collected from an adult with an advanced solid tumor such as melanoma, head and neck, liver or kidney cancer. The DNA sequence follows: TGTGCCAGCAGCTTAACGGGACTAGTGGGGGATATTTACAGGGAGCAGTTCTTC. Translated, it reads CASSLTGLVGDIYREQFF.